What follows are 10 T cell receptor beta chains derived from one specimen sequenced in a study of blood T cell repertoires in COVID-19. The assay was immunoSEQ multiplex PCR, and TCRdb's table has in-frame clones only and misses some. The sample lists approximately 140,000 clones, around 83% seen once, with 5.8% in the top ten. The sample consisted of PBMCs or T cells enriched from blood (not recorded which). The receptors were sampled from a woman aged 45-65 years who had been exposed to COVID-19.

This chain connects TRBV19 to TRBJ1-1; D might be TRBD1 (5 bases). CDR3 size: 13 residues. In germline, CDR1 is LNHDA, CDR2 SQIVND (reference sequence). V was trimmed by 1 base and J by 8 bases, leaving 11 bases between them. For the CDR3, the DNA is TGTGCCAGTAGTATAGGGGGGGGTTGGGAAGCTTTCTTT. Amino acid sequence: CASSIGGGWEAFF.

The chain has TRBV18 and TRBJ1-5, with D uncertain. V was cut by 0 bases and J by 4 bases, with 10 bases left in between. Germline-derived CDR1 and CDR2 are KGHSH and LQKENI. The CDR3 has 15 residues. CDR3 nucleotides: TGTGCCAGCTCACCACCGTCGGTACAGAATCAGCCCCAGCATTTT. It specifies CASSPPSVQNQPQHF.

V and J are TRBV7-2 and TRBJ2-7; 10 bases align to TRBD2. The CDR3 has 15 residues. The J segment lost 6 bases and the V segment lost 0 bases, leaving 5 bases of the junction unmatched. Germline CDR1 reads SGHTA; CDR2 reads FQGNSA. CDR3 in amino acids: CASSLAASGGGEQYF. The CDR3 DNA follows: TGTGCCAGCAGCTTAGCGGCTAGCGGGGGTGGCGAGCAGTACTTC.

This clone came up once. J is TRBJ1-1 and V is TRBV7-6, with 8 bases aligning to TRBD1. The CDR3 runs 14 residues. Germline assignment: CDR1 SGHVS and CDR2 FNYEAQ. V was clipped by 5 bases and J by 1 base; unmatched bases: 3. The DNA of the CDR3 is TGTGCCAGCAGCCCCGGACAGGGGAACACTGAAGCTTTCTTT. Translated: CASSPGQGNTEAFF.

This sequence joins TRBV12-3 or TRBV12-4 and TRBJ1-3, with a weak D call TRBD1 (5 bases). Trimming removed 6 bases at V and 3 bases at J, with 9 bases between. The CDR3 loop spans 13 amino acids. For the CDR3, the DNA is TGTGCCAGCAGCGTCGGGGGTGGAAACACCATATATTTT. It is translated as CASSVGGGNTIYF.

The chain carries TRBV15 and TRBJ1-2, with D possibly being TRBD1 (5 bases). V was pared by 0 bases and J by 8 bases, with 16 bases between. This CDR3 contains 15 residues. The germline CDR1 and CDR2 sequences are LNHNV and YYDKDF (reference sequence). The CDR3 DNA sequence: TGTGCCACCAGCAGAGATCGGGGGACGACGCAGGGCTACACCTTC. It translates to CATSRDRGTTQGYTF.

The chain employs TRBV5-1 and TRBJ2-3, with TRBD1 identical over 7 bases. Germline V gives CDR1 SGHRS, CDR2 YFSETQ. The CDR3 totals 16 residues. Trimming cost V 1 base and J 0 bases; bases outside gene matches: 5. CDR3 sequence (DNA): TGCGCCAGCAGCTTGTGGGACAGCCTTAGCACAGATACGCAGTATTTT. It encodes CASSLWDSLSTDTQYF.

The chain joins TRBV5-1 to TRBJ1-1; D remains ambiguous. Germline values: CDR1 SGHRS, CDR2 YFSETQ. Trimming cost V 0 bases and J 2 bases, with 11 bases left between them. There are 15 residues in the CDR3. CDR3 residues: CASSLDSQPNTEAFF. CDR3 nucleotide sequence: TGCGCCAGCAGCTTGGACAGCCAGCCCAACACTGAAGCTTTCTTT.

V and J are TRBV27 and TRBJ2-3; possible D gene TRBD2, 6 bases. Germline V lookup: CDR1 MNHEY, CDR2 SMNVEV (reference sequence). This CDR3 comprises 15 residues. Deletions cut 3 bases from V and 7 bases from J, with 17 bases between. The CDR3 protein is CASSFTSPEANTQYF. The CDR3 coding sequence is TGTGCCAGCAGTTTCACTAGCCCTGAAGCCAATACGCAGTATTTT.

J is TRBJ1-1 and V is TRBV27; TRBD1 aligns across 7 bases. CDR3 length: 14 amino acids. In germline, CDR1 is MNHEY, CDR2 SMNVEV (reference sequence). V shed 5 bases and J 0 bases; nucleotides not matched to a gene: 3. The CDR3 reads CASSRQGMNTEAFF. CDR3 bases: TGTGCCAGCAGTAGACAGGGTATGAACACTGAAGCTTTCTTT.